Sequencing of this T cell receptor (beta chain) was carried out in a study of radiation and T cells in renal cell carcinoma. Regarding the study as a whole: From baseline, blood top tumor clonotypes peaked at 2 weeks post-radiation.

Produced via immunoSEQ multiplex PCR; TCRdb's table is partial and in-frame only. The profile shows some 50,000 clones, about 80% of them singletons. Germline V gives CDR1 SEHNR, CDR2 FQNEAQ (reference sequence). CDR3 size: 11 residues. Of note for this clone: Its cognate antigen is unknown. One junction end disagrees with the germline gene, perhaps due to a read error.

Time point given: blood 2 weeks post-SBRT. Regarding treatment: 15 Gy SBRT to primary tumor, nephrectomy 4 weeks later. Serial blood draws occurred at baseline and 2 and 4 weeks post-SBRT. The patient's renal cell carcinoma had clear cell pathology. The source was blood, collected from a patient whose treatment included radiotherapy and nephrectomy. The TCR was taken from a woman between 70 and 85 years old with renal cell carcinoma. V gene TRBV7-9 combines with J gene TRBJ2-4; TRBD2 matches 9 bases. The CDR3 is CASSSSGNRHF. DNA for the CDR3: TGTGCCAGCAGCTCTAGCGGGAACCGGCACTTC.